The 32 T cell receptor beta chains given below trace back to one sample, sequenced in a study of T cell responses to AZD1222 COVID-19 vaccine. TCRdb's copy holds only in-frame clones and misses some; the assay was immunoSEQ multiplex PCR. The sample lists 45,000 to 55,000 clones, more than 65% occurring once. The specimen was peripheral blood, collected on day 0 of MenACWY control vaccination. The receptor source for this set is an adult in good health.

The chain joins TRBV5-4 to TRBJ2-7, with a weak D call TRBD1 (6 bases). CDR3 length: 14 residues. Germline assignment: CDR1 SGHNT and CDR2 YYREEE (reference sequence). V was pared by 0 bases and J by 2 bases, with 9 bases between. The DNA for the CDR3 is TGTGCCAGCAGCTTGGGGGGGCCCACCTACGAGCAGTACGTC. Its translation is CASSLGGPTYEQYV.

The rearrangement links TRBV6-5 to TRBJ1-2; D unresolved. The germline V gene encodes CDR1 MNHEY and CDR2 SVGAGI. Trimming removed 7 bases from V and 2 bases from J, with 11 bases in between. The CDR3 is 13 amino acids. The CDR3 here is CASMRLENYGYTF. CDR3 DNA sequence: TGTGCCAGCATGCGGTTAGAGAACTATGGCTACACCTTC.

This clone was observed once. This chain uses TRBV15 with TRBJ2-2; 10 bases are a match to TRBD1. The V and J ends lost 0 bases and 6 bases, in that order; junction bases with no gene match: 4. CDR3 length: 16 residues. Germline CDR1 and CDR2: LNHNV and YYDKDF (reference sequence). This CDR3 is CATSRDQGTGAGELFF. In DNA, the CDR3 is TGTGCCACCAGCAGAGATCAAGGGACAGGGGCCGGGGAGCTGTTTTTT.

This chain connects TRBV30 to TRBJ2-1; TRBD2 agrees at 14 bases. This CDR3 region has 16 residues. V lost 7 bases, J lost 9 bases, and 14 bases stayed unmatched. Germline V gene data show CDR1 as GTSNPN and CDR2 as SVGIG (reference sequence). This CDR3 reads CALTFLGTSGSGEQFF. DNA for the CDR3: TGTGCCTTAACGTTCCTAGGGACTAGCGGGAGTGGTGAGCAGTTCTTC.

V usage is TRBV3-1 (or the pseudogene TRBV3-2) and J usage is TRBJ1-5; unclear D gene. Germline CDR1 and CDR2: LGHDT and YNNKEL (reference sequence). The CDR3 has 12 amino acids. Trimming left V 4 bases short and J 7 bases short, with 8 bases between. The DNA for the CDR3 is TGTGCCAGCAGCCGGGGAAGCCAGCCCCAGCATTTT. Translating it yields CASSRGSQPQHF.

The chain has TRBV18 and TRBJ2-2; tentative D call: TRBD2 (5 bases). The V gene lost 6 bases and the J gene lost 1 base, with 12 bases spanning the gap. The germline V gene encodes CDR1 KGHSH and CDR2 LQKENI. This CDR3 has 15 amino acids. The CDR3 DNA reads TGTGCCAGCTCGCGAAGCGGAGGGAACACCGGGGAGCTGTTTTTT. This sequence encodes CASSRSGGNTGELFF.

The chain has TRBV11-2 and TRBJ2-7, with 7 bases fitting TRBD1. After removal of 5 bases from V and 6 bases from J, the junction contained 13 bases not matched to a gene. The CDR3 loop spans 15 amino acids. CDR1 is SGHAT and CDR2 is FQNNGV in the germline V gene. CDR3 in DNA: TGTGCCAGCAGCAATATCGCGGACAGGTCGGCCGAGCAGTACGTC. This sequence encodes CASSNIADRSAEQYV.

The CDR3 coding sequence is TGTGCCAGTAGTGCATCGGGACTGCACTCTGGAAACACCATATATTTT. Residues: CASSASGLHSGNTIYF. The chain employs TRBV19 and TRBJ1-3, with D possibly being TRBD1 (5 bases). V dropped 5 bases and J dropped 0 bases, with 14 bases sitting between them. Germline V lookup: CDR1 LNHDA, CDR2 SQIVND (reference sequence). The CDR3 spans 16 residues.

J is TRBJ1-1 and V is TRBV11-2, with D possibly TRBD1 on 6 matching bases. V was shortened by 4 bases and J by 4 bases, with 16 bases between the two germline ends. Germline CDR1 and CDR2: SGHAT and FQNNGV. The CDR3 runs to 15 residues. The CDR3 spells CASSSPTGYSTEAFF. CDR3 nucleotide sequence: TGTGCCAGCAGCTCGCCCACAGGGTATAGCACTGAAGCTTTCTTT.

This sequence joins TRBV4-2 and TRBJ1-1, with 7 bases lining up with TRBD1. Germline V gene data show CDR1 as LGHNA and CDR2 as YNFKEQ. The CDR3 covers 14 residues. The V and J ends lost 3 bases and 5 bases, in that order; junction bases with no gene match: 6. DNA for the CDR3: TGTGCCAGCAGCCAGATACAGGGGCGGACTGAAGCTTTCTTT. Translation gives CASSQIQGRTEAFF.

The chain is built from TRBV12-3 or TRBV12-4 and TRBJ2-3; D gene ambiguous. With 2 bases removed from V and 10 bases from J, the gap between germline ends came to 10 bases. This CDR3 has 12 amino acids. The CDR3 here is CASSLHGKAQYF. CDR3 sequence (DNA): TGTGCCAGCAGTTTACACGGCAAGGCGCAGTATTTT.

The J gene is TRBJ2-4, the V gene TRBV5-4, with 8 positions matching TRBD1. J was trimmed by 7 bases and V by 4 bases; bases with no gene match: 7. Germline V lookup: CDR1 SGHNT, CDR2 YYREEE (reference sequence). The CDR3 length is 14 residues. CDR3 sequence reads: CASSHPGQGNIQYF. The CDR3 DNA sequence: TGTGCCAGCAGCCACCCTGGACAGGGTAACATTCAGTACTTC.

The chain employs TRBV29-1 and TRBJ2-1; the match to TRBD1 covers 8 bases. With V trimmed by 3 bases and J by 1 base, 8 bases remained unmatched. The CDR3 is 16 amino acids. From germline, CDR1 is SQVTM and CDR2 ANQGSEA. The DNA of the CDR3 is TGCAGCGTTGAGGTTACTGACAGGGGTTCCTACAATGAGCAGTTCTTC. Amino acids: CSVEVTDRGSYNEQFF.

This clone appeared a few times. V gene TRBV6-6 combines with J gene TRBJ2-4; D may correspond to TRBD1 or TRBD2 (6 bases each). Germline V lookup: CDR1 MNHNY, CDR2 SVGAGI (reference sequence). Trimming pared 0 bases from V and 7 bases from J, leaving 10 bases between. This CDR3 has 14 residues. The CDR3 protein is CASSYSEGGNIQYF. In nucleotides, the CDR3 is TGTGCCAGCAGTTACTCGGAGGGGGGCAACATTCAGTACTTC.

This clone was detected once. The chain couples TRBV7-9 to TRBJ1-4, with D uncertain. This CDR3 contains 15 residues. Germline V gene data show CDR1 as SEHNR and CDR2 as FQNEAQ (reference sequence). V shed 1 base and J shed 3 bases, with 9 bases lying between them. CDR3: CASSLGEAANEKLFF. CDR3 DNA sequence: TGTGCCAGCAGCTTAGGAGAAGCGGCTAATGAAAAACTGTTTTTT.

V and J are TRBV5-1 and TRBJ2-1; 7 nucleotides match TRBD2. V trimming: 3 bases; J trimming: 1 base; junction bases outside the gene matches: 4. The CDR3 contains 15 residues. Germline V gives CDR1 SGHRS, CDR2 YFSETQ. The CDR3 bases are TGCGCCAGCAGCTCGACTAGCCAATCCTACAATGAGCAGTTCTTC. Residues: CASSSTSQSYNEQFF.

CDR3 DNA sequence: TGCGCCAGCAGCTTGGGGTGGGACAGGAAATACGAGCAGTACGTC. It codes for CASSLGWDRKYEQYV. The chain couples TRBV5-1 to TRBJ2-7, with 8 bases identical to TRBD1. Germline V gives CDR1 SGHRS, CDR2 YFSETQ. The CDR3 is made up of 15 amino acids. After removal of 0 bases from V and 4 bases from J, the junction contained 6 bases not matched to a gene.

V and J are TRBV5-1 and TRBJ1-2, with TRBD1 matching over 8 bases. The CDR3 spans 16 residues. The V gene's germline CDR1 is SGHRS and CDR2 YFSETQ. Losses at the gene ends were 4 bases for V and 4 bases for J; bases not matched to a gene: 12. CDR3 sequence: CASSLTGGGRSYGYTF. CDR3 DNA sequence: TGCGCCAGCAGCCTAACAGGGGGTGGAAGAAGCTATGGCTACACCTTC.

This clone was seen a single time. The CDR3 sequence: CASSLYRAGNTEAFF. The CDR3 DNA is TGTGCCAGCAGCTTGTACAGGGCCGGGAACACTGAAGCTTTCTTT. The chain uses TRBV5-5 and TRBJ1-1; maybe TRBD1 (6 bases). The CDR3 totals 15 residues. Germline CDR1 and CDR2: SGHKS and YYEKEE (reference sequence). Trimming left V 1 base short and J 1 base short, with 11 bases between.

This clone was counted between two and nine times. V gene TRBV27 combines with J gene TRBJ1-1, with a tentative D call TRBD1 (6 bases). The CDR3 totals 15 residues. Trimming took off 6 bases at V and 1 base at J, with 15 bases between the two ends. Germline CDR1 MNHEY, CDR2 SMNVEV (reference sequence). As DNA, the CDR3 is TGTGCCAGCAGCCGGTCTAACAGGGCGAACACTGAAGCTTTCTTT. Translating it yields CASSRSNRANTEAFF.

This clone was seen only once. The chain carries TRBV5-1 and TRBJ2-1, with 9 bases fitting TRBD2. From germline, CDR1 is SGHRS and CDR2 YFSETQ. The length of the CDR3 is 15 residues. V dropped 4 bases and J dropped 5; count of bases not matched to a gene: 7. CDR3 coding DNA: TGCGCCAGCAGCCTTAGCGGGAGTTCCCACAATGAGCAGTTCTTC. Translating it yields CASSLSGSSHNEQFF.

The chain uses TRBV2 and TRBJ1-5, with D possibly being TRBD1 (5 bases). Trimming took 4 bases from V and 5 from J, leaving 12 bases between them. Germline V gene lookup returns CDR1 SNHLY and CDR2 FYNNEI. The CDR3 is 14 residues long. CDR3: CASSGGDFYQPQHF. The DNA of the CDR3 is TGTGCCAGCAGTGGGGGGGACTTTTATCAGCCCCAGCATTTT.

This clone appeared once. The chain combines TRBV5-4 with TRBJ2-5; D unresolved. CDR1 is SGHNT, CDR2 YYREEE, per germline (reference sequence). V was clipped by 2 bases and J by 1 base, with 3 bases between them. The CDR3 runs 12 residues. This chain's CDR3 is CASSFSQETQYF. For the CDR3, the DNA is TGTGCCAGCAGCTTTAGCCAAGAGACCCAGTACTTC.

This clone was seen a few times. The chain joins TRBV15 to TRBJ1-2; D call uncertain. Trimming left V 0 bases short and J 8 bases short, with 16 bases between. This CDR3 spans 15 amino acids. Germline CDR1 and CDR2: LNHNV and YYDKDF (reference sequence). The CDR3 bases are TGTGCCACCAGCAGAGATTCTAGGGCGTTGGGGGGCTACACCTTC. It encodes CATSRDSRALGGYTF.

The rearrangement links TRBV12-3 or TRBV12-4 to TRBJ1-2, with 9 bases matching TRBD1. This CDR3 has 13 amino acids. J lost 5 bases, V lost 6 bases, and 4 bases had no gene match. The CDR3 here is CASSTGGGYGYTF. The CDR3 bases are TGTGCCAGCAGCACAGGGGGCGGGTATGGCTACACCTTC.

The sample holds many counts of this clone. A single base is all that separates this from a far larger clone, so a read error is likely. V usage is TRBV3-1 (or the pseudogene TRBV3-2) and J usage is TRBJ2-2; a possible D gene is TRBD2 (7 bases). CDR1 is LGHDT and CDR2 is YNNKEL in the germline V gene (reference sequence). Trimming shortened V by 5 bases and J by 7 bases, and 17 bases separated the two germline ends. The CDR3 totals 15 residues. CDR3 protein: CASSSGAGAGGELFF. The DNA of the CDR3 is TGTGCCAGCAGCTCCGGGGCGGGGGCGGGCGGGGAGCTGTTTTTT.

The chain is built from TRBV7-8 and TRBJ1-3; TRBD1 aligns across 7 bases. Trimming at V came to 5 bases and at J to 8 bases, leaving 9 bases not matched to a gene. The CDR3 contains 14 residues. Germline assignment: CDR1 SGHVS and CDR2 FQNEAQ. The CDR3 region is CASSRDSAGDTIYF. The CDR3 DNA reads TGTGCCAGCAGCCGGGACAGTGCTGGGGACACCATATATTTT. Variable domain in full (rest from reference TRBV7-8 and TRBJ1-3): GAGVSQSPRYKVAKRGQDVALRCDPISGHVSLFWYQQALGQGPEFLTYFQNEAQLDKSGLPSDRFFAERPEGSVSTLKIQRTQQEDSAVYLCASSRDSAGDTIYFGEGSWLTVV.

The V and J genes are TRBV3-1 (or the pseudogene TRBV3-2) and TRBJ2-3, with D perhaps TRBD2 (6 bases). The CDR3 is 15 amino acids. The germline CDR1 and CDR2 sequences are LGHDT and YNNKEL (reference sequence). V was pared by 4 bases and J by 7 bases, with 18 bases between. The CDR3 DNA reads as TGTGCCAGCAGCCGACGAGGGAACGGGGACTATACGCAGTATTTT. Amino acids: CASSRRGNGDYTQYF.

The chain employs TRBV28 and TRBJ1-2; D is possibly TRBD1 (5 bases). Germline CDR1 MDHEN, CDR2 SYDVKM. V lost 5 bases, J lost 8 bases, and 15 bases lay in between. There are 13 residues in the CDR3. CDR3 in DNA: TGTGCCAGCAGTGACCCGGGACTCCGAGGCTACACCTTC. This encodes CASSDPGLRGYTF.

The V gene is TRBV11-2, the J gene TRBJ2-3; possible D gene TRBD1, 7 bases. V was pared by 0 bases and J by 3 bases, with 16 bases between. Germline V CDR1 and CDR2: SGHAT, FQNNGV. This CDR3 contains 17 residues. This CDR3 is CASSLDRGGGRTDTQYF. The CDR3 region has the DNA TGTGCCAGCAGCTTAGATCGAGGAGGGGGCCGGACAGATACGCAGTATTTT.

This clone was recorded a few times. The DNA of the CDR3 is TGTGCCAGCAGCTCTGTAAGGGGCGGGGAAGCTAACTATGGCTACACCTTC. Protein sequence: CASSSVRGGEANYGYTF. The chain couples TRBV7-9 to TRBJ1-2; possibly TRBD1 for D (5 bases). The length of the CDR3 is 17 residues. Germline assignment: CDR1 SEHNR and CDR2 FQNEAQ (reference sequence). The germline V and J ends were trimmed by 4 bases and 0 bases, with 18 bases remaining between them.

This rearrangement joins TRBV25-1 to TRBJ2-4, with 10 bases matching TRBD2. CDR1 and CDR2 (germline): MGHDK, SYGVNS. The CDR3 covers 16 residues. V lost 1 base, J lost 7 bases, and 7 bases stayed unmatched. The CDR3 is CASSELSSGGRNIQYF. The CDR3 DNA sequence: TGTGCCAGCAGTGAATTGTCTAGCGGGGGTCGGAACATTCAGTACTTC.